This TCR beta chain is drawn from a study of CD8 T cells in Susac syndrome. Findings and caveats of the study: CD8+ clones in Susac expanded most in TEMRA cells and active patients.

There are 15 residues in the CDR3. V lost 6 bases and J lost 3; bases outside the gene matches: 11. The RNA input was about 0.5 to 1 ug, and it was reverse transcribed with random hexamers. TCRdb analysed the immunoSEQ multiplex PCR reads with MiXCR anew, one entry per CDR3 protein. The repertoire includes about 130,000 distinct CDR3 sequences, around 96% of them detected once, and more than 0.2% sits in the top ten. Regarding this clonotype: Its antigen is unidentified.

The TCR comes from a human donor with Susac syndrome. Source material: CD8+ T cells from PBMCs. V gene TRBV12-3 or TRBV12-4 combines with J gene TRBJ2-7; 7 bases map to TRBD1. CDR3 sequence (DNA): TGTGCCAGCAGCCCAGGGGGACGCCGTTTCTACGAGCAGTACTTC. Translating gives CASSPGGRRFYEQYF.